This T cell receptor beta chain derives from a study of PD-L1 blockade in urothelial cancer. Study summary: At 6 weeks and at 3 weeks (second dose) after treatment start, blood was analyzed.

What went into each PCR as a spike was synthetic TCR analog templates. Some clones are missing from TCRdb's copy, which holds only in-frame ones; the method was immunoSEQ multiplex PCR. The sample records more than 60,000 clones, 88% being singletons. Time point indicated: peripheral blood 6 weeks after treatment start. Locally advanced or metastatic urothelial carcinoma was present in patients. Between 1 and 8 samples per patient were obtained, pretreatment and on-treatment. The sequenced sample was PBMCs, obtained around atezolizumab (anti-PD-L1) treatment. This receptor was identified in a man between 60 and 75 years old with urothelial cancer.

The CDR3: CASSVGDQPQHF. CDR3 DNA: TGTGCCAGCAGTGTAGGAGATCAGCCCCAGCATTTT. The chain carries TRBV2 and TRBJ1-5, with D unresolved. V was pared by 4 bases and J by 5 bases, with 6 bases between. Germline loops: CDR1 SNHLY, CDR2 FYNNEI. This CDR3 spans 12 amino acids.